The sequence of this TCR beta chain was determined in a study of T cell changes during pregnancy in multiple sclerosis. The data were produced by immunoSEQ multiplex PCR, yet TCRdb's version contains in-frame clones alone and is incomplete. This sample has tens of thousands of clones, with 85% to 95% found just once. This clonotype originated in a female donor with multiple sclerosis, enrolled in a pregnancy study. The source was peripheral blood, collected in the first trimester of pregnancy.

DNA of the CDR3: TGTGCCAGCAGCTTCGGGACAGCCTTCACAGATACGCAGTATTTT. Translated: CASSFGTAFTDTQYF. The V and J genes are TRBV7-6 and TRBJ2-3, with 7 bases matching TRBD1. This CDR3 spans 15 amino acids. The trim removed 3 bases at V and 2 bases at J, leaving 5 bases unmatched. Germline values: CDR1 SGHVS, CDR2 FNYEAQ.